The entry below describes one T cell receptor beta chain. Many counts were recorded for this clone. The specificity of this receptor is unknown. Base qualities were left out, and no much larger clone turns up one base away. Each donor gave one peripheral blood draw, roughly 120 mL on average, collected into heparinised tubes. A BD FACSAria II was used to sort naive, central memory, regulatory and stem cell-like memory CD4+ T cells with a panel that included CD45RO, CCR7, CD25, CD127, CD95 and CD27. Every sorted population had a purity above 95%. PBMCs were isolated immediately by Lymphoprep density gradient centrifugation and stained directly without culture. So that batch effects would be minimized, each experiment stained and sorted samples in pairs, pairing one healthy donor with one patient. This sample was included in a study of beta chain features in type 1 diabetes (dated by TCRdb to 2016 to 2019). With respect to the entire study: Patients and healthy donors did not differ in mean age, gender distribution, total cell number or subset yield. A total of 90 million to 130 million sorted cells were examined across all samples, and a strong correlation was observed between cell number per subset and RNA yield. In the study, recently diagnosed type 1 diabetes patients and matched healthy donors were compared on the TCRB repertoires of their sorted circulating CD4+ T cell subsets. Regulatory and stem cell-like memory subsets were isolated from only 8 patients and about eight healthy donors, whereas naive and central memory subsets came from all 30 or so donors.

Sequences SGHDT (CDR1) and YYEEEE (CDR2) are obtained from the germline V gene. Trimming takes 1 base off V and 6 bases off J; junction bases not matched to a gene: 10. Reading from cysteine to phenylalanine, the CDR3 counts 16 amino acids. Only the CDR3 DNA is retained, 48 bases long and in frame from the first base. Beyond this particular receptor, the publication reports: Naive, central memory and regulatory TCRB repertoires appeared to be more alike among patients than among healthy donors. PCR may preferentially amplify shorter templates, but because patient and control samples were amplified and corrected together, any resulting skew would affect both groups equally. Because small numbers of individuals were included in the HLA sub-analyses, any influence of HLA type on TCRB rearrangement was left unresolved. Type 1 diabetes patients showed a moderate but significant shortening of TCRB CDR3 length in all four CD4+ subsets. Patients with type 1 diabetes made fewer insertions and deleted more nucleotides at VDJ recombination sites, implying thymic rearrangement abnormalities. Because cDNA was sequenced instead of genomic DNA, highly expressing activated cells could be over-represented, though the groups showed no difference in activation or CD3 levels.

The entire isolated RNA was reverse transcribed using the High Capacity cDNA Reverse Transcription Kit, and thus expressed TCRB transcripts were sequenced. Deep immunoSEQ sequencing was performed on naive, central memory and regulatory T cell samples, with an average of roughly 3.6 million total reads per sample. Sorted cells were lysed in RLT buffer, and RNA was extracted using DNase-treated RNeasy Micro or Mini kits according to cell number. To prevent cross-contamination, every cell subset was processed on its own, while patient and healthy donor samples were processed together. Using the immunoSEQ multiplex PCR, TCRB sequences were amplified from cDNA into 87-bp fragments spanning the CDR3 region. Sequencing of the amplicons was done on the Illumina HiSeq platform. On the authors' methods: Synthetic template baselines were used to correct PCR bias computationally, reads within Hamming distance 2 were collapsed, and singletons that could not be merged were discarded. Reads were aligned to IMGT to assign V, D and J genes, CDR3 length, and insertions or deletions at six rearrangement sites. Clonotype counts were normalized to sorted cell number within each subset before computing true diversity and Gini coefficients with the tcR R package. The overlap coefficient, calculated on TCRB nucleotide sequences, was used to measure repertoire sharing. The source is immuneACCESS, and TCRdb retained only in-frame sequences with V and J called. Part of the clones is not carried over; for the studies checked, unresolved V genes explain less than half of this, and the remainder is unexplained. V and J calls and clone size follow that table, whereas D and trimming were derived from the DNA. Here the sample has about 170,000 clones; approximately 7.8% occur a single time. The ten largest make up about 0.9% of the sample.

This receptor chain uses TRBV5-6 and TRBJ1-5, with 7 bases aligning to TRBD1. Sequenced sample: central memory CD4+ T cells from blood. This TCR was sampled from a woman aged 40 to 50 with type 1 diabetes. The CDR3 reads as follows: CASSLNPNRGGQPQHF. The bases read TGTGCCAGCAGCTTGAATCCTAACAGGGGCGGTCAGCCCCAGCATTTT.